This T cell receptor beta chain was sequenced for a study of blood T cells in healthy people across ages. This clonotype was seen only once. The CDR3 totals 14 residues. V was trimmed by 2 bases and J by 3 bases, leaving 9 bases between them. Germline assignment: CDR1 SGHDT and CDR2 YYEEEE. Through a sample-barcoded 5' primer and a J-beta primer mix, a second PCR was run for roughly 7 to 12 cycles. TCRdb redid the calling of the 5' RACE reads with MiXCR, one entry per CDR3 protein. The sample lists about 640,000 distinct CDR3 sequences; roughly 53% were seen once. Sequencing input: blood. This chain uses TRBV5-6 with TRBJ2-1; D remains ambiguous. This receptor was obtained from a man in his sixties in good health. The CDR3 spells CASSFLSHYNEQFF. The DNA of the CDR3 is TGTGCCAGCAGCTTTCTTAGCCACTACAATGAGCAGTTCTTC. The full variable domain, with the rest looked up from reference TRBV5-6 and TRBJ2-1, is DAGVTQSPTHLIKTRGQQVTLRCSPKSGHDTVSWYQQALGQGPQFIFQYYEEEERQRGNFPDRFSGHQFPNYSSELNVNALLLGDSALYLCASSFLSHYNEQFFGPGTRLTVL.